Presented here are 4 T cell receptor beta chains from one specimen sequenced in a study of T cells in Graves' hyperthyroidism and ophthalmopathy. RNA transcripts gave rise to amplified TCR beta CDR3 regions. The study used the HTBI primer set for a first-round RT-PCR of the TCR CDR3. TCRdb reprocessed the multiplex PCR reads via MiXCR and lists one record per CDR3 protein. The sample yields approximately 270,000 distinct CDR3 sequences, roughly 15% seen once. Sequencing was carried out using blood. All receptors derive from a woman in her forties with Graves' hyperthyroidism that later progressed to Graves' ophthalmopathy.

This clonotype was recorded only once. The genes are TRBV12-3 or TRBV12-4 and TRBJ2-1; D ambiguous. The CDR3 has 11 amino acids. V was shortened by 10 bases and J by 2 bases, with 6 bases between the two germline ends. The CDR3 bases are TGTGCCACAACTACCTACAATGAGCAGTTCTTC. The encoded protein is CATTTYNEQFF.

This clonotype was counted at least ten times. V is TRBV20-1 and J is TRBJ2-2, with 9 bases lining up with TRBD1. Germline CDR1 DFQATT, CDR2 SNEGSKA (reference sequence). Trimming took 3 bases from V and 7 from J; bases not matched to a gene: 3. CDR3 length: 13 amino acids. CDR3 sequence: CSARGQGSGELFF. The CDR3 coding sequence is TGCAGTGCTAGGGGACAGGGAAGCGGGGAGCTGTTTTTT.

This clonotype has at least ten counts. This rearrangement joins TRBV27 to TRBJ2-1; 7 bases agree with TRBD1. After removal of 6 bases from V and 2 bases from J, the junction contained 7 bases not matched to a gene. This CDR3 region has 15 residues. Germline V gene lookup returns CDR1 MNHEY and CDR2 SMNVEV (reference sequence). CDR3 amino acids: CASSHRGGAYNEQFF. The DNA for the CDR3 is TGTGCCAGCAGCCACAGAGGGGGCGCCTACAATGAGCAGTTCTTC.

This clonotype was seen ten or more times. V gene TRBV2 combines with J gene TRBJ2-7; 11 nucleotides match TRBD1. Germline CDR1 is SNHLY and CDR2 is FYNNEI. The V segment lost 3 bases and the J segment 3 bases; nucleotides outside the gene matches: 4. The CDR3 has 15 amino acids. The CDR3 region has the DNA TGTGCCAGCAGTGAGTGGGACAGGGGGATCTACGAGCAGTACTTC. It translates to CASSEWDRGIYEQYF.